Presented here are 26 T cell receptor beta chains from one specimen sequenced in a study of radiation and T cells in renal cell carcinoma (dated by TCRdb to the early 2020s). Library creation used the immunoSEQ multiplex PCR assay. As stored in TCRdb, this immuneACCESS dataset retains in-frame rearrangements with V and J assigned. A fraction of the clones does not appear; measured against another copy, unresolved V genes explain less than half of the discrepancy, and the remainder lacks a known reason. The sample table holds 100,000 to 150,000 clones, of which more than 70% were seen once. The top ten hold approximately 6% of the sample. The sample's time point, from its label and the paper: blood 2 weeks post-SBRT. The treatment or condition label here, explained by the study, means: 15 Gy SBRT to primary tumor, nephrectomy 4 weeks later. Source: blood, taken from a patient whose treatment included radiotherapy and nephrectomy. All receptors come from a woman in her seventies with renal cell carcinoma.

The rearrangement links TRBV2 to TRBJ2-3, with 10 bases that match TRBD1. CDR3 size: 14 residues. With 8 bases clipped from V and 5 bases from J, the junction kept 7 bases outside the gene matches. The germline gives CDR1 SNHLY, CDR2 FYNNEI. CDR3 DNA: TGTGCCAGCTCTGACAGGGGGCGTGGAGATACGCAGTATTTT. Amino acid sequence: CASSDRGRGDTQYF.

In nucleotides, the CDR3 is TGTGCCAGCAGCTTATCTGCGGGGGCGGCTAGGGAGACCCAGTACTTC. Its translation is CASSLSAGAARETQYF. This rearrangement joins TRBV7-3 to TRBJ2-5; TRBD2 is a possible D gene (7 bases). The V end was cut by 2 bases, the J end by 5 bases, with 18 bases between. Germline V gives CDR1 SGHTA, CDR2 FQGTGA. The CDR3 has 16 amino acids.

The rearrangement joins TRBV28 to TRBJ1-5; 9 positions match TRBD1. CDR1 and CDR2 from the germline V gene are MDHEN and SYDVKM. V shed 6 bases, J shed 7 bases, and the junction held 7 bases outside the gene matches. The CDR3 is 14 amino acids. The CDR3 DNA follows: TGTGCCAGCAGCCGTGACAGGGGGAAGCAGCCCCAGCATTTT. It codes for CASSRDRGKQPQHF.

The rearrangement joins TRBV5-4 to TRBJ2-2; 8 bases map to TRBD2. The junction had 8 bases not matched to a gene; V was cut back by 4 bases and J by 0 bases. Germline assignment: CDR1 SGHNT and CDR2 YYREEE (reference sequence). This CDR3 is built from 17 residues. The CDR3 nucleotides are TGTGCCAGCAGCCCGGGGGGGCCGGGGACGAACACCGGGGAGCTGTTTTTT. As protein: CASSPGGPGTNTGELFF.

The chain joins TRBV4-3 to TRBJ1-6, with D possibly TRBD1 on 5 matching bases. V lost 2 bases and J lost 7, with 15 bases in between. The CDR3 spans 16 residues. CDR1 is LGHNA, CDR2 YSLEER, per germline. CDR3 sequence reads: CASSQSAGVENSPLHF. The CDR3 DNA follows: TGCGCCAGCAGCCAATCCGCGGGGGTGGAAAATTCACCCCTCCACTTT.

In this sample, this clone turned up once. The chain joins TRBV28 to TRBJ1-6, with TRBD1 identical over 9 bases. The ends lost 6 bases at V and 9 bases at J; junction bases unmatched: 3. The CDR3 spans 13 residues. Germline loops: CDR1 MDHEN, CDR2 SYDVKM. The CDR3 loop is CASRGTGSSPLHF. CDR3 sequence (DNA): TGTGCCAGCAGAGGGACAGGGAGTTCACCCCTCCACTTT.

This chain links TRBV19 with TRBJ1-6, with TRBD1 identical over 7 bases. The V gene's germline CDR1 is LNHDA and CDR2 SQIVND (reference sequence). After removal of 6 bases from V and 7 bases from J, the junction contained 9 bases not matched to a gene. The CDR3 sequence is 15 residues long. CDR3 amino acids: CASSTTGTVNSPLHF. For the CDR3, the DNA is TGTGCCAGTAGCACCACCGGGACAGTAAATTCACCCCTCCACTTT.

The count of this clone is one. This chain links TRBV29-1 with TRBJ1-6; TRBD1 agrees at 10 bases. Germline CDR1 is SQVTM and CDR2 is ANQGSEA. Unmatched junction bases numbered 6, after V lost 6 bases and J lost 10 bases. CDR3 size: 13 residues. The CDR3 DNA reads as TGCAGCGTGAGACAGGGGGCTCAATCACCCCTCCACTTT. Encoded protein: CSVRQGAQSPLHF. Combining the CDR3 with reference TRBV29-1 and TRBJ1-6 gives the whole variable domain SAVISQKPSRDICQRGTSLTIQCQVDSQVTMMFWYRQQPGQSLTLIATANQGSEATYESGFVIDKFPISRPNLTFSTLTVSNMSPEDSSIYLCSVRQGAQSPLHFGNGTRLTVT.

This sequence joins TRBV2 and TRBJ2-7; the D gene is possibly TRBD1 (6 bases). The germline V and J ends were trimmed by 7 bases and 7 bases, with 20 bases remaining between them. Germline assignment: CDR1 SNHLY and CDR2 FYNNEI. This CDR3 spans 14 amino acids. The CDR3 sequence is CASNRQAGLYEQYF. The CDR3 DNA sequence: TGTGCCAGCAACAGACAGGCGGGCTTGTATGAGCAGTACTTC.

The chain carries TRBV11-1 and TRBJ1-4; 9 bases fit TRBD1. The V gene's germline CDR1 is SGHAT and CDR2 FQDESV (reference sequence). The CDR3 loop spans 14 amino acids. V gave up 5 bases and J gave up 6 bases; unmatched junction bases: 4. CDR3 residues: CASSRTGEDEKLFF. As DNA, the CDR3 is TGTGCCAGCAGCCGGACAGGGGAAGATGAAAAACTGTTTTTT. The full variable domain, its missing parts supplied by reference TRBV11-1 and TRBJ1-4, is EAEVAQSPRYKITEKSQAVAFWCDPISGHATLYWYRQILGQGPELLVQFQDESVVDDSQLPKDRFSAERLKGVDSTLKIQPAELGDSAMYLCASSRTGEDEKLFFGSGTQLSVL.

This rearrangement joins TRBV20-1 to TRBJ2-1; D is ambiguous. This CDR3 has 11 residues. V was shortened by 3 bases and J by 6 bases, with 6 bases between the two germline ends. The germline gives CDR1 DFQATT, CDR2 SNEGSKA (reference sequence). The CDR3 loop reads CSARVGNEQFF. The CDR3 nucleotides are TGCAGTGCTAGGGTGGGCAATGAGCAGTTCTTC.

The chain employs TRBV19 and TRBJ1-4; the match to TRBD1 covers 7 bases. Losses at the gene ends were 5 bases for V and 7 bases for J; bases not matched to a gene: 7. This CDR3 is 14 amino acids long. The germline gives CDR1 LNHDA, CDR2 SQIVND (reference sequence). CDR3 DNA: TGTGCCAGTAGTCTCCGACAGGGTACTGAAAAACTGTTTTTT. Translation gives CASSLRQGTEKLFF.

The chain recombines TRBV19 with TRBJ1-5; no reliable D call. CDR3 length: 15 residues. V lost 3 bases and J lost 0, with 9 bases in between. CDR1 is LNHDA and CDR2 is SQIVND in the germline V gene (reference sequence). The CDR3 sequence: CASSMQVYSNQPQHF. The CDR3 DNA sequence: TGTGCCAGTAGTATGCAGGTGTATAGCAATCAGCCCCAGCATTTT.

The V and J genes are TRBV7-9 and TRBJ2-3; D gene unclear. The V gene's germline CDR1 is SEHNR and CDR2 FQNEAQ (reference sequence). The CDR3 is made up of 12 amino acids. Trimming stripped 5 bases from V and 1 base from J, with 4 bases between. The CDR3 sequence is CASSGGTDTQYF. The CDR3 DNA reads TGTGCCAGCAGCGGAGGCACAGATACGCAGTATTTT. Complete variable domain (other parts from reference TRBV7-9 and TRBJ2-3): DTGVSQNPRHKITKRGQNVTFRCDPISEHNRLYWYRQTLGQGPEFLTYFQNEAQLEKSRLLSDRFSAERPKGSFSTLEIQRTEQGDSAMYLCASSGGTDTQYFGPGTRLTVL.

This clone was observed a few times. The V gene is TRBV30, the J gene TRBJ1-3; 7 bases agree with TRBD1. The germline V gene has CDR1 GTSNPN and CDR2 SVGIG (reference sequence). CDR3 length equals 14 residues. V was clipped by 8 bases and J by 3 bases; unmatched bases: 10. The CDR3 loop is CALQSRDSGNTIYF. The DNA for the CDR3 is TGTGCCCTCCAATCCCGGGACAGTGGAAACACCATATATTTT.

For this clone: This CDR3 is also generated by other DNA sequences in the sample. The chain uses TRBV5-1 and TRBJ2-3; unclear D gene. CDR1 is SGHRS and CDR2 is YFSETQ in the germline V gene. The CDR3 runs to 12 residues. V shed 2 bases and J shed 0 bases, with 1 base lying between them. The DNA of the CDR3 is TGCGCCAGCAGCTTCAGCACAGATACGCAGTATTTT. Protein product: CASSFSTDTQYF.

This chain uses TRBV6-1 with TRBJ1-1, with 8 bases matching TRBD1. J gave up 10 bases and V 3 bases, and 10 bases lay outside the gene matches. The CDR3 is made up of 14 amino acids. Germline V CDR1 and CDR2: MNHNS, SASEGT. The CDR3 DNA sequence: TGTGCCAGCAGTGAGCACAGGGGGGTGATTGTAGCTTTCTTT. This sequence encodes CASSEHRGVIVAFF.

The chain joins TRBV7-2 to TRBJ2-7, with TRBD2 identical over 12 bases. The CDR3 length is 16 residues. Looked up from germline, CDR1 is SGHTA and CDR2 is FQGNSA. With 5 bases clipped from V and 4 bases from J, the junction kept 9 bases outside the gene matches. CDR3 in amino acids: CASSITSGGTGYEQYF. The DNA for the CDR3 is TGTGCCAGCAGCATAACTAGCGGGGGGACCGGGTACGAGCAGTACTTC.

The chain couples TRBV19 to TRBJ2-5, with TRBD1 matching over 8 bases. Germline CDR1 and CDR2: LNHDA and SQIVND (reference sequence). This CDR3 has 14 amino acids. V was pared by 6 bases and J by 6 bases, with 9 bases of the junction left unmatched. The CDR3 loop is CASRTTGARKTQYF. The CDR3 coding sequence is TGTGCCAGTAGGACGACAGGGGCGCGGAAGACCCAGTACTTC.

The V gene is TRBV9, the J gene TRBJ1-3; 9 nucleotides line up with TRBD1. The germline V gene has CDR1 SGDLS and CDR2 YYNGEE. V lost 3 bases to trimming and J lost 2 bases; unmatched junction nucleotides: 6. The CDR3 runs 16 residues. CDR3 bases: TGTGCCAGCAGCGCGGGACAGGGAGTAACTGGAAACACCATATATTTT. It specifies CASSAGQGVTGNTIYF.

V gene TRBV5-8 combines with J gene TRBJ1-4; D gene unclear. Between the trimmed V and J ends, which lost 1 base and 0 bases, there was a span of 7 bases. CDR1 and CDR2 from the germline V gene are SGHTS and YDEGEE. CDR3 length equals 15 residues. The CDR3 spells CASSLQIATNEKLFF. The CDR3, as DNA: TGTGCCAGCAGCTTGCAAATTGCAACTAATGAAAAACTGTTTTTT.

The genes are TRBV19 and TRBJ1-6; 10 bases align to TRBD1. Germline CDR1 is LNHDA and CDR2 is SQIVND (reference sequence). J lost 10 bases, V lost 5 bases, and 5 bases had no gene match. The CDR3 runs 14 residues. In DNA, the CDR3 is TGTGCCAGTAGTGCCGGGACAGGGGTGTCACCCCTCCACTTT. Translation: CASSAGTGVSPLHF.

This clone was found a few times. The chain links TRBV19 to TRBJ2-2, with D perhaps matching TRBD1 (6 bases). This CDR3 spans 13 amino acids. Germline CDR1 reads LNHDA; CDR2 reads SQIVND (reference sequence). The ends were cut back, 7 bases at V and 6 bases at J, with 12 bases in the middle. Here the CDR3 reads CASKIGGAGELFF. As DNA, the CDR3 is TGTGCCAGTAAAATAGGGGGAGCCGGGGAGCTGTTTTTT.

V is TRBV19 and J is TRBJ1-5; 7 bases agree with TRBD1. The CDR3 covers 16 residues. J lost 3 bases, V lost 4 bases, and 9 bases had no gene match. Germline V CDR1 and CDR2: LNHDA, SQIVND (reference sequence). The CDR3 loop is CASSTGGGRFNQPQHF. DNA for the CDR3: TGTGCCAGTAGTACAGGGGGGGGACGGTTCAATCAGCCCCAGCATTTT.

The rearrangement uses TRBV7-6 and TRBJ2-1; 7 bases match TRBD1. This CDR3 has 14 amino acids. The J segment lost 7 bases and the V segment lost 3 bases, leaving 6 bases of the junction unmatched. Per the germline V gene, CDR1 is SGHVS and CDR2 is FNYEAQ. The CDR3 DNA follows: TGTGCCAGCAGCTTTCGACAGGGCTTTAATGAGCAGTTCTTC. Its translation: CASSFRQGFNEQFF.

This rearrangement joins TRBV7-2 to TRBJ2-7; tentatively, D is TRBD1 (5 bases). The V end was cut by 1 base, the J end by 3 bases, with 10 bases between. Germline lookup yields CDR1 SGHTA and CDR2 FQGNSA. The CDR3 sequence is 14 residues long. The DNA of the CDR3 is TGTGCCAGCAGCTTAGGACAGATAGTCTACGAGCAGTACTTC. It encodes CASSLGQIVYEQYF.